Listed below are T cell receptor beta chains from one sample, sequenced in a study of blood T cell repertoires in COVID-19. Produced via immunoSEQ multiplex PCR; TCRdb's table is partial and in-frame only. The repertoire holds 86,000 or so clones, with 75% to 95% as singletons. Sequencing was carried out using peripheral blood. Receptors originate from a woman aged 50 to 60 in a cohort sampled during active COVID-19. CDR3s include the opening cysteine and the closing phenylalanine or tryptophan. A D gene is named only where the DNA matches it firmly.

j_gene,d_gene,v_gene,CDR3aa,CDR3nt
TRBJ1-5,NA,TRBV19,CASSIGLYSNQPQHF,TGTGCCAGTAGTATAGGTCTGTATAGCAATCAGCCCCAGCATTTT
TRBJ1-1,NA,TRBV10-1,CASSEEVTEAFF,TGCGCCAGCAGTGAGGAGGTCACTGAAGCTTTCTTT
TRBJ1-1,NA,TRBV3-1/TRBV3-2,CASSLGWGSGTEAFF,TGTGCCAGCAGCCTGGGCTGGGGCTCGGGTACTGAAGCTTTCTTT
TRBJ2-3,TRBD2,TRBV3-1/TRBV3-2,CASSRGTSGSDTQYF,TGTGCCAGCAGCCGAGGGACTAGCGGGAGCGATACGCAGTATTTT
TRBJ1-1,NA,TRBV6-5,CASSFDRFNTEAFF,TGTGCCAGCAGTTTCGACAGGTTTAACACTGAAGCTTTCTTT
TRBJ1-1,NA,TRBV11-3,CASSLGANTEAFF,TGTGCCAGCAGCTTAGGCGCGAACACTGAAGCTTTCTTT
TRBJ1-4,TRBD1,TRBV28,CASSSSGTGNEKLFF,TGTGCCAGCAGTTCGTCCGGGACAGGGAATGAAAAACTGTTTTTT
TRBJ2-1,NA,TRBV6-1,CASSVQPKSSYNEQFF,TGTGCCAGCAGTGTACAGCCCAAGAGCTCCTACAATGAGCAGTTCTTC
TRBJ2-2,NA,TRBV28,CASRWGVTGELFF,TGTGCCAGCAGGTGGGGGGTCACCGGGGAGCTGTTTTTT
TRBJ2-7,NA,TRBV27,CASSPGQISYEQYF,TGTGCCAGCAGTCCCGGACAGATCTCCTACGAGCAGTACTTC
TRBJ2-3,NA,TRBV11-1,CASSFQGLTDTQYF,TGTGCCAGCAGCTTTCAGGGCCTCACAGATACGCAGTATTTT
TRBJ2-7,NA,TRBV7-9,CASSLSVREQYF,TGTGCCAGCAGCTTATCCGTCCGGGAGCAGTACTTC
TRBJ2-5,TRBD2,TRBV6-5,CASAGVPKETQYF,TGTGCCTCCGCGGGGGTACCGAAAGAGACCCAGTACTTC
TRBJ1-3,NA,TRBV14,CASSQRWQVSGNTIYF,TGTGCCAGCAGCCAAAGGTGGCAGGTGTCTGGAAACACCATATATTTT
TRBJ2-1,TRBD1,TRBV10-3,CAISKGQGDEQFF,TGTGCCATCAGCAAGGGACAGGGCGATGAGCAGTTCTTC
TRBJ2-1,TRBD1,TRBV27,CASSLGTGEFF,TGTGCCAGCAGTCTCGGGACAGGGGAGTTCTTC
TRBJ2-7,TRBD2,TRBV5-1,CASSFGTTFEQYF,TGCGCCAGCAGCTTTGGGACTACTTTCGAGCAGTACTTC
TRBJ2-7,TRBD1,TRBV6-2/TRBV6-3,CASSPLGQGASEQYF,TGTGCCAGCAGCCCCCTGGGACAGGGGGCGTCCGAGCAGTACTTC